Presented here are 27 T cell receptor beta chains from one specimen sequenced in a study of blood T cell repertoires in COVID-19. TCRdb's copy holds only in-frame clones and misses some; the assay was immunoSEQ multiplex PCR. The sample contains approximately 450,000 clones, roughly 89% of which appear only once. The sample comprised peripheral blood. All receptors derive from a woman aged 25 to 39 with acute or convalescent COVID-19.

This clone appeared once. This chain joins TRBV6-6 and TRBJ2-7, with TRBD1 matching 7 bases. With 7 bases clipped from V and 6 bases from J, the junction kept 12 bases outside the gene matches. CDR1 MNHNY and CDR2 SVGAGI come from the germline V gene (reference sequence). The CDR3 contains 14 residues. The DNA of the CDR3 is TGTGCCAGCACCCAGGGGGTTCTCTCCGGCGAGCAGTACTTC. Translating it yields CASTQGVLSGEQYF.

The genes are TRBV29-1 and TRBJ2-6; TRBD1 aligns across 7 bases. With 2 bases clipped from V and 4 bases from J, the junction kept 11 bases outside the gene matches. CDR3 length equals 17 residues. Germline CDR1 and CDR2: SQVTM and ANQGSEA. The CDR3 DNA reads as TGCAGCGTTGAACGCCAGGGGGTGAGCTCCGGGGCCAACGTCCTGACTTTC. This codes for CSVERQGVSSGANVLTF.

The genes are TRBV20-1 and TRBJ2-2, with D tentatively TRBD1 (5 bases). Trimming removed 3 bases from V and 0 bases from J, with 8 bases in between. Germline-derived CDR1 and CDR2 are DFQATT and SNEGSKA (reference sequence). This CDR3 is built from 14 residues. CDR3 in DNA: TGCAGTGCTAGTACAGGCTCGAACACCGGGGAGCTGTTTTTT. Its protein product is CSASTGSNTGELFF.

The V gene is TRBV12-5, the J gene TRBJ2-7, with TRBD1 matching over 12 bases. The germline V gene has CDR1 LGHNT and CDR2 FRNRAP. CDR3 size: 13 residues. CDR3 sequence reads: CPRRDRGPYEQYF. CDR3 in DNA: TGTCCTCGCCGGGACAGGGGGCCCTACGAGCAGTACTTC. The whole variable domain, filled in from reference TRBV12-5 and TRBJ2-7, reads DARVTQTPRHKVTEMGQEVTMRCQPILGHNTVFWYRQTMMQGLELLAYFRNRAPLDDSGMPKDRFSAEMPDATLATLKIQPSEPRDSAVYFCPRRDRGPYEQYFGPGTRLTVT.

V and J are TRBV5-1 and TRBJ1-1; TRBD1 agrees at 9 bases. This CDR3 spans 18 amino acids. In germline, CDR1 is SGHRS, CDR2 YFSETQ. With V trimmed by 3 bases and J by 3 bases, 15 bases remained unmatched. The CDR3 bases are TGCGCCAGCAGCTGGAAGGACAGGGGCGCGAGGTTGGACACTGAAGCTTTCTTT. Residues: CASSWKDRGARLDTEAFF.

The chain recombines TRBV29-1 with TRBJ2-7; D remains ambiguous. The V end was cut by 7 bases, the J end by 6 bases, with 16 bases between. The CDR3 covers 12 residues. Looked up from germline, CDR1 is SQVTM and CDR2 is ANQGSEA. DNA for the CDR3: TGCAGCGCAAGACGAATAGGCGGCGAGCAGTACTTC. Translated: CSARRIGGEQYF.

The V gene is TRBV28, the J gene TRBJ1-1, with 7 bases aligning to TRBD1. The CDR3 runs to 14 residues. The ends lost 5 bases at V and 0 bases at J; junction bases unmatched: 3. The V gene's germline CDR1 is MDHEN and CDR2 SYDVKM. CDR3 in DNA: TGTGCCAGCAGTAACAGGGGTTTGAACACTGAAGCTTTCTTT. The encoded protein is CASSNRGLNTEAFF.

V usage is TRBV30 and J usage is TRBJ1-2; 9 nucleotides align to TRBD1. The germline V gene has CDR1 GTSNPN and CDR2 SVGIG (reference sequence). V was clipped by 1 base and J by 4 bases; unmatched bases: 4. The length of the CDR3 is 14 residues. As DNA, the CDR3 is TGTGCCTGGAGTGATGGGACAGGGACCTATGGCTACACCTTC. This sequence encodes CAWSDGTGTYGYTF.

The chain is built from TRBV29-1 and TRBJ2-1; a possible D gene is TRBD1 (5 bases). Germline V lookup: CDR1 SQVTM, CDR2 ANQGSEA. This CDR3 is built from 10 residues. Trimming stripped 5 bases from V and 7 bases from J, with 6 bases between. CDR3 region: CSVSGNEQFF. The DNA of the CDR3 is TGCAGCGTTTCAGGGAATGAGCAGTTCTTC.

This chain uses TRBV19 with TRBJ1-6, with 7 bases matching TRBD1. V shed 4 bases and J 13 bases; nucleotides not matched to a gene: 10. Per germline, CDR1 LNHDA and CDR2 SQIVND (reference sequence). This CDR3 region has 14 residues. Here the CDR3 DNA reads TGTGCCAGTAGTACCACAGGGGATGGAACGCCCCTCCACTTT. Translated, it gives CASSTTGDGTPLHF.

The V gene is TRBV28, the J gene TRBJ1-5; D might be TRBD1 (6 bases). The CDR3 has 14 amino acids. Germline V gene sequence: CDR1 MDHEN, CDR2 SYDVKM. Trimming removed 10 bases at V and 5 bases at J, with 18 bases between. The CDR3 nucleotides read TGTGCCACCTCCCTCTGGGGGCGTTATCAGCCCCAGCATTTT. It specifies CATSLWGRYQPQHF.

Details on this clone: This same CDR3 is encoded by further DNA sequences in the sample. This rearrangement joins TRBV11-3 to TRBJ2-3; the match to TRBD2 covers 9 bases. J lost 3 bases, V lost 5 bases, and 3 bases had no gene match. The CDR3 is made up of 14 amino acids. Germline V gene data show CDR1 as SGHNT and CDR2 as YENEEA. CDR3 residues: CASSLGLATDTQYF. In nucleotides, the CDR3 is TGTGCCAGCAGCCTGGGACTAGCTACAGATACGCAGTATTTT.

This clone was detected only once. The CDR3 sequence: CASSFGTGYRFALHF. In DNA, the CDR3 is TGTGCCAGCAGTTTTGGGACAGGGTATAGGTTCGCCCTCCACTTT. V usage is TRBV6-5 and J usage is TRBJ1-6, with TRBD1 identical over 9 bases. V shed 4 bases, J shed 14 bases, and the junction held 12 bases outside the gene matches. The CDR3 runs to 15 residues. CDR1 and CDR2 from the germline V gene are MNHEY and SVGAGI.

This chain uses TRBV11-2 with TRBJ1-5; tentatively, D is TRBD1 (6 bases). The length of the CDR3 is 18 residues. CDR1 is SGHAT, CDR2 FQNNGV, per germline. V was clipped by 1 base and J by 0 bases, with 16 bases between them. CDR3 sequence (DNA): TGTGCCAGCAGCTTAGTAATGATAGGACAGTATAGCAATCAGCCCCAGCATTTT. Translating gives CASSLVMIGQYSNQPQHF.

This clone was detected once. The chain uses TRBV27 and TRBJ1-1; D is undetermined. The length of the CDR3 is 13 residues. Germline CDR1 is MNHEY and CDR2 is SMNVEV (reference sequence). The V end lost 0 bases, the J end lost 3 bases, and 5 bases lay between the germline ends. The CDR3 DNA follows: TGTGCCAGCAGTTTATCCGGAGACACTGAAGCTTTCTTT. It translates to CASSLSGDTEAFF.

J is TRBJ2-5 and V is TRBV10-1; a possible D gene is TRBD1 (5 bases). This CDR3 has 13 amino acids. Trimming pared 3 bases from V and 2 bases from J, leaving 7 bases between. Germline CDR1 is WNHNN and CDR2 is SYGVQD (reference sequence). CDR3 sequence (DNA): TGCGCCAGCAGTGACCCAGGGCAAGAGACCCAGTACTTC. It translates to CASSDPGQETQYF.

This chain uses TRBV27 with TRBJ2-1, with D perhaps TRBD1 (5 bases). Trimming stripped 5 bases from V and 6 bases from J, with 8 bases between. The CDR3 is 12 amino acids. Germline V gene lookup returns CDR1 MNHEY and CDR2 SMNVEV (reference sequence). The CDR3 sequence: CASSHQGNEQFF. The CDR3 DNA sequence: TGTGCCAGCAGTCATCAGGGCAATGAGCAGTTCTTC.

The chain combines TRBV19 with TRBJ2-1, with 11 bases matching TRBD2. This CDR3 comprises 16 residues. With 5 bases clipped from V and 2 bases from J, the junction kept 5 bases outside the gene matches. Germline V gene lookup returns CDR1 LNHDA and CDR2 SQIVND (reference sequence). The CDR3, as DNA: TGTGCCAGTAGTCCGTCGACTAGCGGGACCTACAATGAGCAGTTCTTC. This translates into CASSPSTSGTYNEQFF.

The count of this clone is one. The chain employs TRBV7-2 and TRBJ1-6; unclear D gene. V lost 6 bases and J 9 bases, leaving 12 bases between the germline ends. CDR3 length: 13 residues. Germline V gene data show CDR1 as SGHTA and CDR2 as FQGNSA. CDR3 DNA sequence: TGTGCCAGCAGTTCGTACAGTGGTTCACCCCTCCACTTT. Amino acid sequence: CASSSYSGSPLHF.

This clone has more than one count but fewer than ten. The rearrangement uses TRBV6-1 and TRBJ2-5, with 13 bases aligning to TRBD2. The V and J ends lost 5 bases and 4 bases, in that order; junction bases with no gene match: 4. The CDR3 is 15 residues long. Germline lookup yields CDR1 MNHNS and CDR2 SASEGT. The CDR3 protein is CASSSGTSGVETQYF. CDR3 DNA sequence: TGTGCCAGCAGTTCCGGGACTAGCGGGGTAGAGACCCAGTACTTC.

The chain recombines TRBV15 with TRBJ2-3; 8 nucleotides agree with TRBD2. CDR1 and CDR2 (germline): LNHNV, YYDKDF (reference sequence). The CDR3 runs 15 residues. The V gene end was trimmed by 4 bases and the J gene end by 5 bases; junction bases not matched to a gene: 8. This CDR3 reads CATSIGGAKGDTQYF. CDR3 coding DNA: TGTGCCACCAGCATCGGGGGGGCCAAGGGAGATACGCAGTATTTT. Drawing the rest from reference TRBV15 and TRBJ2-3, the complete variable domain is DAMVIQNPRYQVTQFGKPVTLSCSQTLNHNVMYWYQQKSSQAPKLLFHYYDKDFNNEADTPDNFQSRRPNTSFCFLDIRSPGLGDTAMYLCATSIGGAKGDTQYFGPGTRLTVL.

The chain uses TRBV19 and TRBJ2-3, with 11 bases that match TRBD2. V lost 5 bases to trimming and J lost 4 bases; unmatched junction nucleotides: 8. Per the germline V gene, CDR1 is LNHDA and CDR2 is SQIVND (reference sequence). The CDR3 has 16 residues. In DNA, the CDR3 is TGTGCCAGTAGTGTTAGCGGGGGGGCCCTGTCAGATACGCAGTATTTT. Residues: CASSVSGGALSDTQYF.

This chain uses TRBV5-4 with TRBJ1-6; 10 bases agree with TRBD1. This CDR3 comprises 19 residues. Germline trimming cut 4 bases from V and 5 bases from J; bases unmatched to any gene: 15. Germline V gene sequence: CDR1 SGHNT, CDR2 YYREEE (reference sequence). The CDR3 nucleotides read TGTGCCAGCAGCCCCAGCGCCGGACGCGGGACAGGGGATAATTCACCCCTCCACTTT. Its protein product is CASSPSAGRGTGDNSPLHF.

This clone has just a few counts. At the DNA level, this CDR3 is encoded by other sequences in the same sample as well. The chain links TRBV5-6 to TRBJ2-7, with no clear D. CDR3 length: 13 amino acids. V lost 2 bases and J 2 bases, leaving 8 bases between the germline ends. Germline V gene sequence: CDR1 SGHDT, CDR2 YYEEEE. CDR3 sequence reads: CASSFGGTYEQYF. The CDR3 DNA reads as TGTGCCAGCAGCTTCGGCGGAACCTACGAGCAGTACTTC.

The chain couples TRBV11-2 to TRBJ1-6; TRBD1 matches at 7 bases. V gave up 3 bases and J gave up 6 bases; unmatched junction bases: 5. The CDR3 is made up of 15 amino acids. Per the germline V gene, CDR1 is SGHAT and CDR2 is FQNNGV. The CDR3 region is CASSFQGVPNSPLHF. DNA for the CDR3: TGTGCCAGCAGCTTTCAGGGGGTCCCTAATTCACCCCTCCACTTT.

The chain combines TRBV11-1 with TRBJ2-5; TRBD1 might be the D (5 bases). Germline values: CDR1 SGHAT, CDR2 FQDESV (reference sequence). The CDR3 loop spans 14 amino acids. V was trimmed by 6 bases and J by 10 bases, leaving 21 bases between them. The CDR3 bases are TGTGCCAGCAGACAGGAGCCCGCCGTAGGGGACCAGTACTTC. Translation gives CASRQEPAVGDQYF.

The gene calls are TRBV28 and TRBJ2-1, with D maybe TRBD1 (5 bases). The CDR3 loop spans 15 amino acids. Germline CDR1 is MDHEN and CDR2 is SYDVKM. V lost 2 bases to trimming and J lost 3 bases, with 11 bases between them. CDR3 bases: TGTGCCAGCAGTTTAACAACAGGAATCTACAATGAGCAGTTCTTC. It codes for CASSLTTGIYNEQFF.